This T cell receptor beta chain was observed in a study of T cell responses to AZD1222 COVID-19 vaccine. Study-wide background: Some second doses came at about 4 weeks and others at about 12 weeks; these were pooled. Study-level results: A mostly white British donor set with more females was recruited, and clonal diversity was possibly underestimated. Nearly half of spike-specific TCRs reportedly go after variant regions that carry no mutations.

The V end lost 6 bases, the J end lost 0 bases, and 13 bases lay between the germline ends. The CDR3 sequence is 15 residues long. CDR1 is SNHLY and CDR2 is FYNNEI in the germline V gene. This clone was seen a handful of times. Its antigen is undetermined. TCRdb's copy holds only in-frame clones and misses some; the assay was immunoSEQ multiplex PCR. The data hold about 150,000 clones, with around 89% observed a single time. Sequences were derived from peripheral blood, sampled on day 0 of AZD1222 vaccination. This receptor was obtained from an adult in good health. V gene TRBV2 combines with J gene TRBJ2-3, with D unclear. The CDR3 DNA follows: TGTGCCAGCAGCCCTCCCCCGCTCAGCACAGATACGCAGTATTTT. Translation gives CASSPPPLSTDTQYF.